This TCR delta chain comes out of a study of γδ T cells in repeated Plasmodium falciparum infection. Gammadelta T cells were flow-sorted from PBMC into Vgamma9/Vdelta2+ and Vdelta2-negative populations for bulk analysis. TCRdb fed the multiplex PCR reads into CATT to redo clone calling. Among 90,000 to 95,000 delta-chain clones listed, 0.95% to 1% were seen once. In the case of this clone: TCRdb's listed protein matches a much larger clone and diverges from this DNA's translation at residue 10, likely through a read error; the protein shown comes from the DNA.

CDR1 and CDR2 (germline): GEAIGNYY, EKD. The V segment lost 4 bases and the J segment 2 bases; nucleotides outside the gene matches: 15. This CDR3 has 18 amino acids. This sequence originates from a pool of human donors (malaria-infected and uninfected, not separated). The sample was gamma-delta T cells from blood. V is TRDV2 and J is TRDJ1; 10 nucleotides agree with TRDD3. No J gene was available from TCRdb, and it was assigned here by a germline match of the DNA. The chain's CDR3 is CACDPITGGCGRTDKLIF. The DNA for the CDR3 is TGTGCCTGTGATCCAATTACTGGGGGATGCGGGAGGACCGATAAACTCATCTTT.